The 17 T cell receptor beta chains below all came from one sample that was sequenced in a study of CD8+ T cells in alopecia areata. Regarding treatment: oral pan-JAK inhibitor, 5-10 mg twice daily. The authors extracted RNA and reverse transcribed it into cDNA as the sequencing template. TCRdb keeps only in-frame clones here, not all; method: immunoSEQ multiplex PCR. The sample has around 270,000 clones; roughly 64% are singletons. Sequenced material: CD4+ T cells sorted from blood, taken at week 24, from a patient treated with tofacitinib. The receptors were gathered from a human donor with alopecia areata.

This clone was seen at least ten times. The gene calls are TRBV28 and TRBJ1-2, with D unresolved. The germline V and J ends were trimmed by 7 bases and 1 base, with 25 bases remaining between them. The CDR3 totals 18 residues. CDR1 and CDR2 from the germline V gene are MDHEN and SYDVKM. CDR3 bases: TGTGCCAGCAAGAGCAACAGAGTGACGCAACGAGATAACTATGGCTACACCTTC. Translated: CASKSNRVTQRDNYGYTF.

The chain employs TRBV5-1 and TRBJ1-5; 9 bases are a match to TRBD1. Losses at the gene ends were 0 bases for V and 8 bases for J; bases not matched to a gene: 6. In germline, CDR1 is SGHRS, CDR2 YFSETQ. This CDR3 comprises 15 residues. The CDR3 loop reads CASSLEGTGREPQHF. The CDR3 DNA is TGCGCCAGCAGCTTGGAGGGGACAGGGCGAGAGCCCCAGCATTTT.

This chain joins TRBV12-5 and TRBJ2-5; 10 bases map to TRBD2. The ends lost 6 bases at V and 5 bases at J; junction bases unmatched: 3. Germline V lookup: CDR1 LGHNT, CDR2 FRNRAP. This CDR3 has 13 residues. CDR3 coding DNA: TGTGCTAGTGGATATAGCGGGGGGGAGACCCAGTACTTC. Its protein is CASGYSGGETQYF.

The chain combines TRBV30 with TRBJ1-2; D is unresolved. This CDR3 spans 12 amino acids. Germline CDR1 GTSNPN, CDR2 SVGIG (reference sequence). Trimming pared 0 bases from V and 8 bases from J, leaving 10 bases between. CDR3 DNA: TGTGCCTGGAGTGTAAACTCCCGGGGCTACACCTTC. Amino acids: CAWSVNSRGYTF.

This clone was detected a few times. The same CDR3 arises from other DNA sequences in this sample as well. CDR3 bases: TGTGCCAGCAGCCTTCGACGGCAAGAGACCCAGTACTTC. Translation: CASSLRRQETQYF. The V gene is TRBV7-2, the J gene TRBJ2-5; D unresolved. Between the trimmed V and J ends, which lost 5 bases and 2 bases, there was a span of 9 bases. The CDR3 extends over 13 amino acids. Germline lookup yields CDR1 SGHTA and CDR2 FQGNSA.

The rearrangement uses TRBV6-5 and TRBJ2-1; TRBD1 might be the D (6 bases). Trimming pared 2 bases from V and 10 bases from J, leaving 12 bases between. The germline gives CDR1 MNHEY, CDR2 SVGAGI. The CDR3 spans 13 residues. The CDR3 loop is CASSYDFRGEQFF. CDR3 nucleotide sequence: TGTGCCAGCAGTTACGACTTCAGGGGAGAGCAGTTCTTC.

In this sample, this clone turned up a few times. The V and J genes are TRBV18 and TRBJ2-7, with D unresolved. CDR1 KGHSH and CDR2 LQKENI come from the germline V gene. The CDR3 sequence is 17 residues long. Trimming shortened V by 0 bases and J by 6 bases, and 21 bases separated the two germline ends. The CDR3 DNA follows: TGTGCCAGCTCACCACCGGTCAAAGGAACCTCAAAAGGCGAGCAGTACTTC. Translating it yields CASSPPVKGTSKGEQYF.

This clone was observed a handful of times. The V call is TRBV19, the J call TRBJ2-7; tentative D call: TRBD1 (6 bases). This CDR3 comprises 15 residues. Germline V lookup: CDR1 LNHDA, CDR2 SQIVND (reference sequence). V lost 3 bases and J 3 bases, leaving 15 bases between the germline ends. CDR3 amino acids: CASSIAAGAYYEQYF. CDR3 DNA: TGTGCCAGTAGTATCGCGGCAGGGGCGTACTACGAGCAGTACTTC.

The chain recombines TRBV28 with TRBJ2-7; the match to TRBD1 covers 10 bases. This CDR3 contains 14 residues. V lost 6 bases, J lost 4 bases, and 6 bases stayed unmatched. Germline values: CDR1 MDHEN, CDR2 SYDVKM. The CDR3 reads CASRMTGGVYEQYF. As DNA, the CDR3 is TGTGCCAGCAGGATGACAGGGGGCGTTTACGAGCAGTACTTC. Filled out from reference TRBV28 and TRBJ2-7, the complete variable domain reads DVKVTQSSRYLVKRTGEKVFLECVQDMDHENMFWYRQDPGLGLRLIYFSYDVKMKEKGDIPEGYSVSREKKERFSLILESASTNQTSMYLCASRMTGGVYEQYFGPGTRLTVT.

CDR3 sequence reads: CASSRAVGETQYF. DNA for the CDR3: TGTGCCAGCAGCCGAGCGGTCGGAGAGACCCAGTACTTC. The genes are TRBV7-2 and TRBJ2-7; TRBD2 is a possible D gene (5 bases). The end of the DNA fits TRBJ2-5 better, so the J call may be wrong. The length of the CDR3 is 13 residues. Germline V gene sequence: CDR1 SGHTA, CDR2 FQGNSA.

The rearrangement joins TRBV10-3 to TRBJ2-5; TRBD1 aligns across 8 bases. The CDR3 is 14 amino acids. Germline trimming cut 10 bases from V and 3 bases from J; bases unmatched to any gene: 10. Germline CDR1 reads ENHRY; CDR2 reads SYGVKD. The CDR3 sequence: CATTASGGKETQYF. The CDR3 nucleotides are TGTGCCACCACTGCCTCAGGGGGCAAAGAGACCCAGTACTTC.

This clone has just a few counts. Other DNA variants within this sample encode the same CDR3. The chain recombines TRBV29-1 with TRBJ1-1, with D maybe TRBD1 (5 bases). Deletions cut 6 bases from V and 0 bases from J, with 11 bases between. Germline lookup yields CDR1 SQVTM and CDR2 ANQGSEA. The CDR3 loop spans 13 amino acids. The CDR3 DNA follows: TGCAGCGTCGGGGGACTCTTGAACACTGAAGCTTTCTTT. Translation: CSVGGLLNTEAFF.

The CDR3 DNA reads TGTGCCAGCAGTGAATACGCAGGGGGCCATATGGAGACCCAGTACTTC. Translating gives CASSEYAGGHMETQYF. This rearrangement joins TRBV25-1 to TRBJ2-5; 8 nucleotides agree with TRBD1. The CDR3 spans 16 residues. Germline CDR1 and CDR2: MGHDK and SYGVNS. Germline trimming cut 0 bases from V and 5 bases from J; bases unmatched to any gene: 8.

The chain recombines TRBV30 with TRBJ1-2; D is uncertain. There are 11 residues in the CDR3. Germline V lookup: CDR1 GTSNPN, CDR2 SVGIG (reference sequence). V shed 2 bases and J shed 1 base, with 2 bases lying between them. CDR3 protein: CAWSLNYGYTF. The CDR3, as DNA: TGTGCCTGGAGTCTTAACTATGGCTACACCTTC.

This chain uses TRBV7-2 with TRBJ2-3; no firm D call. Germline V gene lookup returns CDR1 SGHTA and CDR2 FQGNSA. The CDR3 loop spans 15 amino acids. The V end was cut by 0 bases, the J end by 2 bases, with 9 bases between. CDR3 nucleotides: TGTGCCAGCAGCTTAGCAGGGCTAGACACAGATACGCAGTATTTT. Protein product: CASSLAGLDTDTQYF.

This clone was picked up a small number of times. The CDR3, as DNA: TGCGCCAGCAGCCAACCGACTAGAACCTACGAGCAGTACTTC. Translated, it gives CASSQPTRTYEQYF. This sequence joins TRBV4-1 and TRBJ2-7; possible D gene TRBD2, 6 bases. Germline V gene data show CDR1 as MGHRA and CDR2 as YSYEKL. The V end was cut by 2 bases, the J end by 2 bases, with 10 bases between. The CDR3 contains 14 residues.

The chain joins TRBV6-1 to TRBJ2-1, with 8 bases lining up with TRBD2. The CDR3 loop spans 19 amino acids. With V trimmed by 1 base and J by 6 bases, 17 bases remained unmatched. In germline, CDR1 is MNHNS, CDR2 SASEGT. The CDR3 region is CASSEVSYRGTRVPNEQFF. CDR3 sequence (DNA): TGTGCCAGCAGTGAAGTCTCCTACCGGGGGACTAGAGTCCCCAATGAGCAGTTCTTC.